These 12 T cell receptor beta chains were sequenced from one sample in a study of Ad26.COV2.S vaccination and SARS-CoV-2 variants. Using immunoSEQ multiplex PCR, the repertoire was profiled, and TCRdb retains in-frame clones only, with some absent. The profile covers a few hundred thousand clones, with roughly 90% appearing a single time and roughly 4% taken by the ten largest. Documented treatment: about 20 received Ad26.COV2.S at low or high dose, single or two shots; about five received placebo; per-sample allocation not given. All samples were drawn on day 63, counting from the first vaccine or placebo injection. The sequencing used peripheral blood, collected in a trial of Ad26.COV2.S vaccine versus placebo. The source is a person aged 18-65 years who received the Ad26.COV2.S COVID-19 vaccine or a placebo.

J is TRBJ1-2 and V is TRBV29-1; D is possibly TRBD1 (5 bases). V lost 1 base to trimming and J lost 4 bases, with 13 bases between them. The CDR3 has 14 amino acids. Germline lookup yields CDR1 SQVTM and CDR2 ANQGSEA. Here the CDR3 DNA reads TGCAGCGTTGAAGTTATGCAGGGAGGCTATGGCTACACCTTC. This encodes CSVEVMQGGYGYTF.

The V and J genes are TRBV5-5 and TRBJ2-7; D is possibly TRBD2 (5 bases). Germline CDR1 reads SGHKS; CDR2 reads YYEKEE (reference sequence). This CDR3 spans 13 amino acids. Between the trimmed V and J ends, which lost 6 bases and 3 bases, there was a span of 13 bases. CDR3 nucleotides: TGTGCCAGCACCTGGTCCGAGGGCTACGAGCAGTACTTC. Amino acid sequence: CASTWSEGYEQYF.

This sequence joins TRBV28 and TRBJ2-7; unclear D gene. This CDR3 is built from 15 residues. CDR1 and CDR2 (germline): MDHEN, SYDVKM. Trimming took 1 base from V and 1 from J, leaving 11 bases between them. In DNA, the CDR3 is TGTGCCAGCAGTTTATACGGTGCGAGGTCCTACGAGCAGTACTTC. Translation: CASSLYGARSYEQYF.

Written as DNA, the CDR3 is TGTGCCAGCAGCTTGGCCTGGAAGACAGGGGTTAGCACAGATACGCAGTATTTT. Translating it yields CASSLAWKTGVSTDTQYF. This chain joins TRBV5-6 and TRBJ2-3, with 8 bases fitting TRBD1. The germline V gene has CDR1 SGHDT and CDR2 YYEEEE. This CDR3 is built from 18 residues. With V trimmed by 0 bases and J by 0 bases, 9 bases remained unmatched.

The chain is built from TRBV6-4 and TRBJ2-4, with 10 bases aligning to TRBD1. Unmatched junction bases numbered 8, after V lost 7 bases and J lost 2 bases. The CDR3 runs 16 residues. Germline V gene data show CDR1 as MRHNA and CDR2 as SNTAGT. The CDR3 reads CASKDRGRRSKNIQYF. The CDR3 DNA is TGTGCCAGCAAAGACAGGGGGCGGCGGTCCAAAAACATTCAGTACTTC.

V and J are TRBV28 and TRBJ1-5; possibly TRBD1 for D (5 bases). The V gene lost 5 bases and the J gene lost 3 bases, with 14 bases spanning the gap. CDR3 length: 15 amino acids. Germline V gives CDR1 MDHEN, CDR2 SYDVKM. CDR3 nucleotide sequence: TGTGCCAGCAGTCCCTGGACGGGGGACAATCAGCCCCAGCATTTT. As protein: CASSPWTGDNQPQHF. The entire variable domain, with the rest obtained from reference TRBV28 and TRBJ1-5, is as follows: DVKVTQSSRYLVKRTGEKVFLECVQDMDHENMFWYRQDPGLGLRLIYFSYDVKMKEKGDIPEGYSVSREKKERFSLILESASTNQTSMYLCASSPWTGDNQPQHFGDGTRLSIL.

V gene TRBV29-1 combines with J gene TRBJ1-2, with TRBD1 matching 9 bases. Germline CDR1 and CDR2: SQVTM and ANQGSEA. The ends lost 1 base at V and 7 bases at J; junction bases unmatched: 10. This CDR3 is built from 15 residues. The CDR3 protein is CSVEGDRVGSAGYTF. CDR3 bases: TGCAGCGTTGAAGGGGACAGGGTGGGCTCGGCTGGCTACACCTTC.

Only one count was recorded for this clone. This chain connects TRBV6-5 to TRBJ2-4; tentatively, D is TRBD1 or TRBD2 (6 bases each). Germline V lookup: CDR1 MNHEY, CDR2 SVGAGI. CDR3 length equals 16 residues. Trimming left V 0 bases short and J 2 bases short, with 11 bases between. The CDR3 reads CASSYSRGASKNIQYF. CDR3 nucleotide sequence: TGTGCCAGCAGTTACTCGAGGGGGGCGTCCAAAAACATTCAGTACTTC.

The sample holds one count of this clone. The chain is built from TRBV6-1 and TRBJ2-2; no clear D gene. The CDR3 has 13 amino acids. With 3 bases removed from V and 3 bases from J, the gap between germline ends came to 5 bases. CDR1 and CDR2 (germline): MNHNS, SASEGT. The DNA of the CDR3 is TGTGCCAGCAGTGAGTACGACACCGGGGAGCTGTTTTTT. Protein: CASSEYDTGELFF.

This rearrangement joins TRBV10-3 to TRBJ1-1; D possibly corresponds to TRBD1 (5 bases). The germline V gene encodes CDR1 ENHRY and CDR2 SYGVKD. This CDR3 has 14 residues. Trimming took off 0 bases at V and 6 bases at J, with 11 bases between the two ends. CDR3: CAISESRADPEAFF. The CDR3 bases are TGTGCCATCAGTGAGTCCAGGGCTGATCCTGAAGCTTTCTTT.

Worth noting for this clone: One end of the junction fails to match germline, which may point to a read error. The V gene is TRBV2, the J gene TRBJ1-2; possibly TRBD1 for D (6 bases). The CDR3 consists of 13 residues. CDR1 and CDR2 (germline): SNHLY, FYNNEI. This CDR3 reads CASSEGGFKGYTF. For the CDR3, the DNA is TGTGCCAGCAGCGAAGGGGGGTTCAAGGGCTACACCTTC.

This rearrangement joins TRBV9 to TRBJ2-5, with D unresolved. The CDR3 is made up of 11 amino acids. Trimming removed 4 bases at V and 5 bases at J, with 6 bases between. Germline V gives CDR1 SGDLS, CDR2 YYNGEE. The CDR3 nucleotides are TGTGCCAGCAGCTCACGGGAGACCCAGTACTTC. Its protein is CASSSRETQYF. Based on the CDR3 plus reference TRBV9 and TRBJ2-5, the full variable domain is DSGVTQTPKHLITATGQRVTLRCSPRSGDLSVYWYQQSLDQGLQFLIQYYNGEERAKGNILERFSAQQFPDLHSELNLSSLELGDSALYFCASSSRETQYFGPGTRLLVL.